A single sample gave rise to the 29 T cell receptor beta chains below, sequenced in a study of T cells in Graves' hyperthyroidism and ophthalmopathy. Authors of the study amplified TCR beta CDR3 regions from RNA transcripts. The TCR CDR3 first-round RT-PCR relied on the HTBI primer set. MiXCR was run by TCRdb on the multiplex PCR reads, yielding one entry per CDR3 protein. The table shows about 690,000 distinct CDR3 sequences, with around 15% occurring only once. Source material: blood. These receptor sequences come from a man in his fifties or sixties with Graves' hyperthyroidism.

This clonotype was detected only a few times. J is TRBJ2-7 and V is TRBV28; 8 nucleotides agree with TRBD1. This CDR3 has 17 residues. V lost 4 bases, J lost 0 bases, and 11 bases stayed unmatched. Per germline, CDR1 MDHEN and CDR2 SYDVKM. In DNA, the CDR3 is TGTGCCAGCAGTTCAATGTTTCCGGGACAGGACTCCTACGAGCAGTACTTC. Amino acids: CASSSMFPGQDSYEQYF. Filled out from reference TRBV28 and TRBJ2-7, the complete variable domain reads DVKVTQSSRYLVKRTGEKVFLECVQDMDHENMFWYRQDPGLGLRLIYFSYDVKMKEKGDIPEGYSVSREKKERFSLILESASTNQTSMYLCASSSMFPGQDSYEQYFGPGTRLTVT.

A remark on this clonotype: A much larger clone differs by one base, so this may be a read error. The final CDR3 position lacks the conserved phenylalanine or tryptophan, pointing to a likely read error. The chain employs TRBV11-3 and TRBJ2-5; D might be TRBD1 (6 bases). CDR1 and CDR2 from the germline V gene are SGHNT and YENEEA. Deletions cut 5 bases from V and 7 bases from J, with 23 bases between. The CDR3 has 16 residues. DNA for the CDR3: TGTGCCAGCAGCCAAGCTGCGCCCAGGGGTAACGGGACCCAGTACCTC. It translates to CASSQAAPRGNGTQYL.

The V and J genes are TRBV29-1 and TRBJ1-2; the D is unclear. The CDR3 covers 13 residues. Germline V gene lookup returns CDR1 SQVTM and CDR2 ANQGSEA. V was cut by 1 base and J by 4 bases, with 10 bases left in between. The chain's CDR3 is CSVEVGEVYGYTF. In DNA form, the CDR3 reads TGCAGCGTTGAAGTTGGCGAAGTCTATGGCTACACCTTC.

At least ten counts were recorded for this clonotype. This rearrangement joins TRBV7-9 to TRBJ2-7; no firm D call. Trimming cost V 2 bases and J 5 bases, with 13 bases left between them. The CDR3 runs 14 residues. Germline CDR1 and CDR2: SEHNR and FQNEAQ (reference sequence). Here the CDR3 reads CASSLPISKDEQYF. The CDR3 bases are TGTGCCAGCAGCTTACCTATATCGAAGGACGAGCAGTACTTC.

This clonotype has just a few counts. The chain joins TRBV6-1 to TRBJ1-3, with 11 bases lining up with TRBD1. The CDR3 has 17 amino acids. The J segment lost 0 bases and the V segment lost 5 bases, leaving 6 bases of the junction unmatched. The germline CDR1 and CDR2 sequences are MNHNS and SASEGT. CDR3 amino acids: CASSLGQGASSGNTIYF. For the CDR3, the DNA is TGTGCCAGCAGTCTAGGACAGGGGGCCTCCTCTGGAAACACCATATATTTT.

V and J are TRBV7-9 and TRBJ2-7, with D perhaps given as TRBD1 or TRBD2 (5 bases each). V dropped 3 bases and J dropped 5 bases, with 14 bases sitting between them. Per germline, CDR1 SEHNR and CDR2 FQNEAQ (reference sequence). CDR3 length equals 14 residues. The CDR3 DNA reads TGTGCCAGCAGCTTTTCCGGGGCCCTGAACGAGCAGTACTTC. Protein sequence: CASSFSGALNEQYF.

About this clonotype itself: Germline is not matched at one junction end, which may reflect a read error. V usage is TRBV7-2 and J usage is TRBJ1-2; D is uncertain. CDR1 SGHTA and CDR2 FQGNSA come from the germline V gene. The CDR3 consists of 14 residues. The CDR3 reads CVSSPVAGDYGYTF. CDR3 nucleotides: TGTGTCAGCAGCCCCGTGGCAGGTGACTATGGCTACACCTTC.

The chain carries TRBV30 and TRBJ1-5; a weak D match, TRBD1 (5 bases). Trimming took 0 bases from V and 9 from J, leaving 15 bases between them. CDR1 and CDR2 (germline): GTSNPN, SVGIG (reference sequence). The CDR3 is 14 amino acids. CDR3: CAWSVVRGGRPQHF. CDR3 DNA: TGTGCCTGGAGTGTTGTGAGGGGAGGTCGGCCCCAGCATTTT.

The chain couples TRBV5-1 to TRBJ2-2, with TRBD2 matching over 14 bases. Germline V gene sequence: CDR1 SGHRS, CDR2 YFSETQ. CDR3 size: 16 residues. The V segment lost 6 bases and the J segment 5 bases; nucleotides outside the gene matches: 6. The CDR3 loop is CASTKGLAGVTGELFF. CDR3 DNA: TGCGCCAGCACCAAGGGACTAGCGGGAGTGACCGGGGAGCTGTTTTTT.

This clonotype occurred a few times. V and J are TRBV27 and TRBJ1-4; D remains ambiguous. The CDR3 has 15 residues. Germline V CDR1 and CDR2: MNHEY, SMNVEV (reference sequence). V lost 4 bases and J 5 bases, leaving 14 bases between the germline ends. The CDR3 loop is CASSSNPGGNEKLFF. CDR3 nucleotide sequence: TGTGCCAGCAGTTCCAACCCAGGAGGCAATGAAAAACTGTTTTTT.

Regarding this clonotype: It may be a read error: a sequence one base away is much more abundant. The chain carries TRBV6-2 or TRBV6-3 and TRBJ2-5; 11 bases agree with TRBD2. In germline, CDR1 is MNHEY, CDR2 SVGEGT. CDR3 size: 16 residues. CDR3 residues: CATSKTSGTLSETQYF. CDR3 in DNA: TGTGCCACCAGTAAGACTAGCGGGACTCTGTCGGAGACCCAGTACTTC.

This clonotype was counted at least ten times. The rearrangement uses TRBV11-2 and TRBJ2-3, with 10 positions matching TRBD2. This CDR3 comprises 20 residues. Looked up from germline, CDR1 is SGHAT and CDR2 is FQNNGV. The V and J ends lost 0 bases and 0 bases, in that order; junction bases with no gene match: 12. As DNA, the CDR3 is TGTGCCAGCAGCTTAGATCCGTCCAGGACTAGCGGATTTAGCACAGATACGCAGTATTTT. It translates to CASSLDPSRTSGFSTDTQYF.

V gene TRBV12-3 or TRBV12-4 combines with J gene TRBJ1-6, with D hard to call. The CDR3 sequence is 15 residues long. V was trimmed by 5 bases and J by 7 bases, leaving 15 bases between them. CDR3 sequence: CASSQDGGRNSPLHF. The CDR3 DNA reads TGTGCCAGCAGTCAGGACGGAGGGAGGAATTCACCCCTCCACTTT.

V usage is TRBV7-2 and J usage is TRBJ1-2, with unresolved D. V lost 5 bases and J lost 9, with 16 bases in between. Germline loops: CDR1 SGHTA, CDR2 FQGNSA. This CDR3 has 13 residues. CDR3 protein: CASSSIFFHSYTF. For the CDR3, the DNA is TGTGCCAGCAGCAGCATTTTTTTTCACAGCTACACCTTC. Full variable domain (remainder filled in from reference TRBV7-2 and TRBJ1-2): GAGVSQSPSNKVTEKGKDVELRCDPISGHTALYWYRQSLGQGLEFLIYFQGNSAPDKSGLPSDRFSAERTGGSVSTLTIQRTQQEDSAVYLCASSSIFFHSYTFGSGTRLTVV.

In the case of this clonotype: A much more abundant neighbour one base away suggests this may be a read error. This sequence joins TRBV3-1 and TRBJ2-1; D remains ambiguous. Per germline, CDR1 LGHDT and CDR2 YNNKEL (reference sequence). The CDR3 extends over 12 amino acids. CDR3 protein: CATSHVGNEQFF. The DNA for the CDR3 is TGTGCCACCAGCCATGTAGGGAATGAGCAGTTCTTC.

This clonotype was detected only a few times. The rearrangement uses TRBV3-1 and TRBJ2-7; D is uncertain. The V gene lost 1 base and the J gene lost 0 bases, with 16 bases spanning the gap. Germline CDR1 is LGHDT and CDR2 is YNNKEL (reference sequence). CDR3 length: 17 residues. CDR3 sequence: CASSQVRPARSSYEQYF. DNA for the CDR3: TGTGCCAGCAGCCAAGTACGTCCAGCGCGGAGCTCCTACGAGCAGTACTTC.

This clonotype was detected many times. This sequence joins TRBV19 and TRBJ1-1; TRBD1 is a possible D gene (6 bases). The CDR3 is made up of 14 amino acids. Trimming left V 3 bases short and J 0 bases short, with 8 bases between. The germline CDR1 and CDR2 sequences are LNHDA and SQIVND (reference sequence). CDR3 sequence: CASSMRGLNTEAFF. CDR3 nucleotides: TGTGCCAGTAGTATGCGGGGGCTGAACACTGAAGCTTTCTTT.

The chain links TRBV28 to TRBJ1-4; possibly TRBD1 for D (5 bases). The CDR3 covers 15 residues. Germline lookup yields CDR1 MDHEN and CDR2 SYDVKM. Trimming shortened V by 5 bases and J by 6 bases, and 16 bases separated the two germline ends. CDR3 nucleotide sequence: TGTGCCAGCAGTCCTGGGACTGGGCATTATGAAAAACTGTTTTTT. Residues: CASSPGTGHYEKLFF.

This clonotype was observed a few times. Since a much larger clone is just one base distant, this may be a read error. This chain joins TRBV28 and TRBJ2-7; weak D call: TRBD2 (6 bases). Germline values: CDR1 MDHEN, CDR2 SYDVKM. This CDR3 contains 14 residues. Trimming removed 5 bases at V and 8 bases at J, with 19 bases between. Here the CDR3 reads CASSPSGEVSKQYF. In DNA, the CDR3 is TGTGCCAGCAGTCCATCTGGGGAGGTCAGCAAGCAGTACTTC.

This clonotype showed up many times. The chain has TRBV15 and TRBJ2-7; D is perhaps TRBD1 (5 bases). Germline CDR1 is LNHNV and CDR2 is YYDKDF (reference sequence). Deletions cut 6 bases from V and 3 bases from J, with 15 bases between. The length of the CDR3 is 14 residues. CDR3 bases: TGTGCCACCAGTAGACAGAGCTTCCTCTACGAGCAGTACTTC. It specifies CATSRQSFLYEQYF.

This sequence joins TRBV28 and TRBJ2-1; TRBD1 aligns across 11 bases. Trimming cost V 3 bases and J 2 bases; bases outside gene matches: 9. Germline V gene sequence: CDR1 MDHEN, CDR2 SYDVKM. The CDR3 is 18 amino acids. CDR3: CASSLGQGVRTPYNEQFF. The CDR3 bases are TGTGCCAGCAGTTTGGGACAGGGGGTGAGAACACCCTACAATGAGCAGTTCTTC.

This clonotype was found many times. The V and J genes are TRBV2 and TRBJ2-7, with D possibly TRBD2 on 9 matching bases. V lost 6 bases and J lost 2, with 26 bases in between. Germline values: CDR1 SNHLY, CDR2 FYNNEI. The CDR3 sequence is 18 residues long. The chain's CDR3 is CASRTGTGSGRPPYEQYF. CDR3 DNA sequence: TGTGCCAGCAGAACCGGGACAGGAAGCGGGAGGCCCCCCTACGAGCAGTACTTC.

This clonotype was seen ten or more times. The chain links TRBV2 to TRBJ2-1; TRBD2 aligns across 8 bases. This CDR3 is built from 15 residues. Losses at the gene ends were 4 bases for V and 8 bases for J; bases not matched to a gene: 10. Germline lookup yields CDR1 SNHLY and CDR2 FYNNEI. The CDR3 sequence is CASSGIGLAEDEQFF. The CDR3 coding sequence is TGTGCCAGCAGTGGCATCGGACTAGCAGAGGATGAGCAGTTCTTC.

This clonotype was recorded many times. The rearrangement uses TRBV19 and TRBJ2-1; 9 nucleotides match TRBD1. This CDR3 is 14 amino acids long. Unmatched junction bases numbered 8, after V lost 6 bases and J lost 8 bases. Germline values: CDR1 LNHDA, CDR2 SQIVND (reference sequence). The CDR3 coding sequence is TGTGCCAGTAGACTAGGGACAGGGTTCGATGAGCAGTTCTTC. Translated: CASRLGTGFDEQFF.

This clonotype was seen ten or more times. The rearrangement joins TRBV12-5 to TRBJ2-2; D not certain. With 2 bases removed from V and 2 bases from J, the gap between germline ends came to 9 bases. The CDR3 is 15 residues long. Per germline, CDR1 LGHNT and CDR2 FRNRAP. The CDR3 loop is CASGLTSLNTGELFF. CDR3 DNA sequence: TGTGCTAGTGGTTTGACGTCCCTAAACACCGGGGAGCTGTTTTTT.

This CDR3 reads CASSQVPLPGFNEQFF. DNA for the CDR3: TGTGCCAGCAGCCAAGTGCCCCTACCAGGCTTCAATGAGCAGTTCTTC. The chain employs TRBV14 and TRBJ2-1; D is unresolved. Germline CDR1 reads SGHDN; CDR2 reads FVKESK. The CDR3 length is 16 residues. V dropped 1 base and J dropped 6 bases, with 16 bases sitting between them.

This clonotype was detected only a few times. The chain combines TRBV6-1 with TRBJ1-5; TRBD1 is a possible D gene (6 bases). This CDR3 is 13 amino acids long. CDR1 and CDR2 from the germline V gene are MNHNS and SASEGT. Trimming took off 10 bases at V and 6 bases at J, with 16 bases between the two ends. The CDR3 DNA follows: TGTGCCACAAGGGACAACTCAGGTCAGCCCCAGCATTTT. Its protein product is CATRDNSGQPQHF.

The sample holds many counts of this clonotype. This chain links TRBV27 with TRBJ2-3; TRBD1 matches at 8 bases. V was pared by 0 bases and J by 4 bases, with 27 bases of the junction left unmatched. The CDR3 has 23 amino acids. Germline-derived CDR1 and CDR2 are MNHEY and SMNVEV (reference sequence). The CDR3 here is CASSLSSPDRGYPFVGVADTQYF. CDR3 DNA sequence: TGTGCCAGCAGTTTATCGAGCCCAGACAGGGGCTACCCTTTCGTTGGTGTGGCAGATACGCAGTATTTT.

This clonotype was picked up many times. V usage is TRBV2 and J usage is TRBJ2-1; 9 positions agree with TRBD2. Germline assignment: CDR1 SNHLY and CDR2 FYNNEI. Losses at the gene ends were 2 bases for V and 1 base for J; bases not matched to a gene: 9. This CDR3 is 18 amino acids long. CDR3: CASSENRLAGDSYNEQFF. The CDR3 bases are TGTGCCAGCAGTGAAAATAGATTAGCGGGAGATTCCTACAATGAGCAGTTCTTC.